This T cell receptor beta chain originates from a study of blood T cells in healthy people across ages. The CDR3 is made up of 15 amino acids. V shed 5 bases and J shed 4 bases, with 17 bases lying between them. Germline loops: CDR1 SGHVS, CDR2 FQNEAQ. Together with a sample-barcoded 5' primer, a J-beta primer mix was included in a second PCR lasting roughly 6 to 12 cycles. TCRdb re-analysed the 5' RACE reads in MiXCR, keeping a single row per CDR3 protein. The sample carries roughly 2 million distinct CDR3 sequences, just under 50% recorded once. Sequenced: blood. The TCR sequence derives from a woman aged 40 to 50 in good health. V is TRBV7-8 and J is TRBJ2-5, with D possibly matching TRBD1 (6 bases). The CDR3 sequence: CASSHSVQGGETQYF. DNA of the CDR3: TGTGCCAGCAGCCACTCCGTACAGGGTGGAGAGACCCAGTACTTC.